This TCR beta chain was retrieved from a study of blood T cell repertoires in COVID-19. Some clones are missing from TCRdb's copy, which holds only in-frame ones; the method was immunoSEQ multiplex PCR. The sample yields some 130,000 clones, about 88% seen once. Trimming left V 4 bases short and J 2 bases short, with 8 bases between. CDR3 length: 13 amino acids. CDR1 and CDR2 (germline): LGHDT, YNNKEL (reference sequence). Sequenced input: peripheral blood. This sequence was found in a man aged 45 to 65 with active COVID-19. The V and J genes are TRBV3-1 (or the pseudogene TRBV3-2) and TRBJ1-1, with D unresolved. This CDR3 reads CASSPDGNTEAFF. CDR3 coding DNA: TGTGCCAGCAGCCCAGACGGTAACACTGAAGCTTTCTTT.